The 18 T cell receptor beta chains below all came from one sample that was sequenced in a study of PD-L1 blockade in urothelial cancer. Time point meaning: pretreatment peripheral blood. Data came from immunoSEQ multiplex PCR; TCRdb stores just in-frame clones and leaves some out. The sample includes 90,000 or so clones, approximately 88% seen only once; the top ten take over 0.95%. The material was PBMCs, obtained around atezolizumab (anti-PD-L1) treatment. These receptor sequences come from a woman of 80 years or more with urothelial cancer.

The chain carries TRBV19 and TRBJ2-2; perhaps TRBD1 as D (6 bases). This CDR3 is 15 amino acids long. Germline CDR1 LNHDA, CDR2 SQIVND (reference sequence). V dropped 4 bases and J dropped 4 bases, with 13 bases sitting between them. Here the CDR3 reads CASSSQATGTGELFF. CDR3 DNA sequence: TGTGCCAGTAGTAGCCAAGCGACAGGCACCGGGGAGCTGTTTTTT.

This clone has only one observation. This rearrangement joins TRBV6-1 to TRBJ1-2, with TRBD1 identical over 7 bases. The CDR3 has 13 residues. Germline CDR1 is MNHNS and CDR2 is SASEGT. Trimming removed 6 bases from V and 4 bases from J; junction bases left unmatched: 5. The CDR3 protein is CASRVGDSYGYTF. CDR3 coding DNA: TGTGCCAGCAGGGTTGGGGACAGCTATGGCTACACCTTC.

Only one count was recorded for this clone. J is TRBJ2-1 and V is TRBV2; 9 nucleotides align to TRBD2. The V and J ends lost 6 bases and 8 bases, in that order; junction bases with no gene match: 8. CDR1 is SNHLY, CDR2 FYNNEI, per germline. The CDR3 extends over 14 amino acids. CDR3 region: CASRTPGLADEQFF. CDR3 nucleotides: TGTGCCAGCAGGACCCCGGGACTAGCCGATGAGCAGTTCTTC.

The chain recombines TRBV27 with TRBJ1-5; 9 positions agree with TRBD1. The CDR3 length is 16 residues. Per germline, CDR1 MNHEY and CDR2 SMNVEV (reference sequence). With V trimmed by 7 bases and J by 5 bases, 12 bases remained unmatched. The CDR3 bases are TGTGCCAGCACTACTATCGGGGGACAGGGTTATCAGCCCCAGCATTTT. Its protein is CASTTIGGQGYQPQHF.

The CDR3 DNA is TGCGCCAGCACGACGCAGGGAACCTACAATGAGCAGTTCTTC. It translates to CASTTQGTYNEQFF. This sequence joins TRBV5-1 and TRBJ2-1, with D perhaps matching TRBD1 (5 bases). CDR3 length: 14 residues. Trimming took off 6 bases at V and 2 bases at J, with 12 bases between the two ends. Germline lookup yields CDR1 SGHRS and CDR2 YFSETQ.

The rearrangement links TRBV19 to TRBJ2-4; D ambiguous. The CDR3 covers 16 residues. Germline assignment: CDR1 LNHDA and CDR2 SQIVND (reference sequence). The germline V and J ends were trimmed by 7 bases and 4 bases, with 20 bases remaining between them. This CDR3 is CASIAVNLVMKNIQYF. CDR3 in DNA: TGTGCCAGTATTGCCGTCAACTTGGTTATGAAAAACATTCAGTACTTC.

V is TRBV18 and J is TRBJ2-1, with 10 bases lining up with TRBD2. The CDR3 extends over 14 amino acids. The trim removed 3 bases at V and 9 bases at J, leaving 5 bases unmatched. Germline V lookup: CDR1 KGHSH, CDR2 LQKENI. The CDR3 here is CASSPMSGRGEQFF. For the CDR3, the DNA is TGTGCCAGCTCACCGATGAGCGGGAGGGGTGAGCAGTTCTTC.

The rearrangement links TRBV5-7 to TRBJ2-1, with TRBD2 identical over 15 bases. TRBV5-7 is marked as an open reading frame, function uncertain. V lost 4 bases to trimming and J lost 8 bases; unmatched junction nucleotides: 4. The CDR3 length is 15 residues. The DNA of the CDR3 is TGTGCCAGCAGCATTGGACTAGCGGGAGGGGATGAGCAGTTCTTC. Protein product: CASSIGLAGGDEQFF.

This sequence joins TRBV5-1 and TRBJ2-3, with 10 bases aligning to TRBD1. Trimming cost V 1 base and J 3 bases; bases outside gene matches: 11. Germline V gives CDR1 SGHRS, CDR2 YFSETQ. The CDR3 runs 18 residues. The CDR3 bases are TGCGCCAGCAGCTTGTTTCTCCGGGACAGGGGAGGTACAGATACGCAGTATTTT. This codes for CASSLFLRDRGGTDTQYF.

The V gene is TRBV20-1, the J gene TRBJ2-7; a weak D match, TRBD1 (5 bases). The V end was cut by 7 bases, the J end by 7 bases, with 8 bases between. Germline CDR1 and CDR2: DFQATT and SNEGSKA (reference sequence). The CDR3 consists of 9 residues. CDR3 nucleotide sequence: TGCAGTGTGACAGAAGAGCAGTACTTC. Encoded protein: CSVTEEQYF.

This sequence joins TRBV19 and TRBJ1-1, with a weak D call TRBD1 (5 bases). There are 14 residues in the CDR3. Germline values: CDR1 LNHDA, CDR2 SQIVND (reference sequence). The V gene lost 3 bases and the J gene lost 5 bases, with 13 bases spanning the gap. DNA of the CDR3: TGTGCCAGTAGTATTGCGGGGGGAGGAACTGAAGCTTTCTTT. Its protein is CASSIAGGGTEAFF.

The gene calls are TRBV27 and TRBJ1-4; maybe TRBD1 (5 bases). Germline V gives CDR1 MNHEY, CDR2 SMNVEV (reference sequence). The CDR3 extends over 14 amino acids. V dropped 3 bases and J dropped 8 bases, with 13 bases sitting between them. CDR3 nucleotide sequence: TGTGCCAGCAGTTTCACCAGGGATGGCGAAAAACTGTTTTTT. It codes for CASSFTRDGEKLFF.

This rearrangement joins TRBV4-2 to TRBJ1-1; 7 nucleotides align to TRBD1. J lost 5 bases, V lost 0 bases, and 6 bases had no gene match. The CDR3 is 15 residues long. CDR1 and CDR2 from the germline V gene are LGHNA and YNFKEQ. The CDR3 coding sequence is TGTGCCAGCAGCCAAGATGGGCAGGGGGAGACTGAAGCTTTCTTT. Residues: CASSQDGQGETEAFF.

The CDR3 region has the DNA TGTGCCAGCAGTTTGGGGGCGTTTGGCGCGAATGAGCAGTTCTTC. It translates to CASSLGAFGANEQFF. The rearrangement joins TRBV27 to TRBJ2-1; a possible D gene is TRBD1 (6 bases). Germline CDR1 reads MNHEY; CDR2 reads SMNVEV (reference sequence). Trimming stripped 3 bases from V and 7 bases from J, with 16 bases between. The CDR3 runs 15 residues.

CDR3 loop: CASSPGLGTYNEQFF. In nucleotides, the CDR3 is TGTGCCAGCAGCCCAGGACTAGGAACCTACAATGAGCAGTTCTTC. The chain has TRBV7-7 and TRBJ2-1; 7 bases line up with TRBD2. J gave up 2 bases and V 5 bases, and 6 bases lay outside the gene matches. Germline V gene lookup returns CDR1 SSHAT and CDR2 FNYEAQ (reference sequence). CDR3 size: 15 residues.

The rearrangement joins TRBV6-1 to TRBJ2-2; weak D call: TRBD1 (6 bases). The CDR3 is made up of 14 amino acids. The V gene lost 7 bases and the J gene lost 2 bases, with 11 bases spanning the gap. Germline CDR1 is MNHNS and CDR2 is SASEGT. CDR3 sequence: CASIDRLNTGELFF. CDR3 bases: TGTGCCAGCATAGACAGGCTTAACACCGGGGAGCTGTTTTTT.

The J gene is TRBJ2-1, the V gene TRBV6-6, with D tentatively TRBD2 (5 bases). Germline V gene sequence: CDR1 MNHNY, CDR2 SVGAGI (reference sequence). Trimming pared 5 bases from V and 2 bases from J, leaving 13 bases between. The CDR3 loop spans 15 amino acids. The CDR3 reads CASSRTDQTYNEQFF. CDR3 DNA: TGTGCCAGCAGTAGGACTGATCAGACCTACAATGAGCAGTTCTTC.

This rearrangement joins TRBV11-1 to TRBJ2-2; 9 bases align to TRBD2. Per the germline V gene, CDR1 is SGHAT and CDR2 is FQDESV (reference sequence). The J segment lost 4 bases and the V segment lost 1 base, leaving 10 bases of the junction unmatched. The CDR3 extends over 18 amino acids. This chain's CDR3 is CASSLVASGKRTTGELFF. The DNA of the CDR3 is TGTGCCAGCAGCTTAGTAGCTAGCGGGAAGCGAACCACCGGGGAGCTGTTTTTT. Full variable domain (missing parts from reference TRBV11-1 and TRBJ2-2): EAEVAQSPRYKITEKSQAVAFWCDPISGHATLYWYRQILGQGPELLVQFQDESVVDDSQLPKDRFSAERLKGVDSTLKIQPAELGDSAMYLCASSLVASGKRTTGELFFGEGSRLTVL.